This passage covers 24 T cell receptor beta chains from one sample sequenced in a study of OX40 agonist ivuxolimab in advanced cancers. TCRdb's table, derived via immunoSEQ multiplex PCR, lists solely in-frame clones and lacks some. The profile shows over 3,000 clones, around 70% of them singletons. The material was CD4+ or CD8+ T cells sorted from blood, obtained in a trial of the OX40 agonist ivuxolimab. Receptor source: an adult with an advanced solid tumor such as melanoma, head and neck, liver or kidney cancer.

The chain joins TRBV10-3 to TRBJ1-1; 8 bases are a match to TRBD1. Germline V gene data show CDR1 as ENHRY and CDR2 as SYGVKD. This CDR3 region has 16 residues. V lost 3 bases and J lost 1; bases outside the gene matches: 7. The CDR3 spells CAISELPGQENTEAFF. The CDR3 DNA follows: TGTGCCATCAGTGAACTCCCGGGACAGGAGAACACTGAAGCTTTCTTT.

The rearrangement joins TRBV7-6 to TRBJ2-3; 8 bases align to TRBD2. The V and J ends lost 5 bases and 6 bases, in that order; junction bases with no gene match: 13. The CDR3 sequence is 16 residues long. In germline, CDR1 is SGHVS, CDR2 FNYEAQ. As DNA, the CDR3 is TGTGCCAGCAGCACCGGCCCGGGACTAGAGGGTGATACGCAGTATTTT. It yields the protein CASSTGPGLEGDTQYF.

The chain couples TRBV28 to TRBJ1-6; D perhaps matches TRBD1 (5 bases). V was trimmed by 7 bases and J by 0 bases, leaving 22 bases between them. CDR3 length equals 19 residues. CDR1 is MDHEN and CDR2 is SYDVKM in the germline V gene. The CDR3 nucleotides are TGTGCCAGCACCTTACTGGGGGACCTCCAAAGCTCCTATAATTCACCCCTCCACTTT. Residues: CASTLLGDLQSSYNSPLHF.

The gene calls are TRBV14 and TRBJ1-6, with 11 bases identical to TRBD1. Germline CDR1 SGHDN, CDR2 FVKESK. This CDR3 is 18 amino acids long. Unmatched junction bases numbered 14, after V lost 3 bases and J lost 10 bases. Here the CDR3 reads CASSHRTGGEGSWSPLHF. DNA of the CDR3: TGTGCCAGCAGCCACCGGACAGGGGGCGAGGGATCTTGGTCACCCCTCCACTTT.

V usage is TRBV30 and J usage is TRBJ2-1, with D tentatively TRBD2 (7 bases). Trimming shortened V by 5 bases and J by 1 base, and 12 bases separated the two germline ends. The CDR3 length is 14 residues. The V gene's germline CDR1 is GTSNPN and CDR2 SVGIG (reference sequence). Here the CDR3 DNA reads TGTGCCTGGGAGGGGGGGTGGTCCTACAATGAGCAGTTCTTC. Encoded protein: CAWEGGWSYNEQFF.

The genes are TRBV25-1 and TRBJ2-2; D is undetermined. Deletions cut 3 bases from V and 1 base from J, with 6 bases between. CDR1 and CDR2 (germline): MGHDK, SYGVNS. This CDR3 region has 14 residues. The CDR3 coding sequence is TGTGCCAGCAGTGATATGCGGAACACCGGGGAGCTGTTTTTT. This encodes CASSDMRNTGELFF. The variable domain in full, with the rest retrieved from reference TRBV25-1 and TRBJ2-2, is EADIYQTPRYLVIGTGKKITLECSQTMGHDKMYWYQQDPGMELHLIHYSYGVNSTEKGDLSSESTVSRIRTEHFPLTLESARPSHTSQYLCASSDMRNTGELFFGEGSRLTVL.

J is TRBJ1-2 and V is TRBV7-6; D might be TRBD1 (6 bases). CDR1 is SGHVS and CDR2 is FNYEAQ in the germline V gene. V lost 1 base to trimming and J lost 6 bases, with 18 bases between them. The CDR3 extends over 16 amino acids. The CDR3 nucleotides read TGTGCCAGCAGCTTAGTCTTCGGTGCAGGGGCGGATGGCTACACCTTC. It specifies CASSLVFGAGADGYTF.

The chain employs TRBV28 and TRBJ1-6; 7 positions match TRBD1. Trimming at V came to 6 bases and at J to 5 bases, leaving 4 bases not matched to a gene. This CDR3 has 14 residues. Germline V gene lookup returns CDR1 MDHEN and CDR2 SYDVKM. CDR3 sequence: CASRDREDNSPLHF. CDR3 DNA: TGTGCCAGCAGAGACAGGGAGGATAATTCACCCCTCCACTTT. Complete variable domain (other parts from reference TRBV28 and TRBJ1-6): DVKVTQSSRYLVKRTGEKVFLECVQDMDHENMFWYRQDPGLGLRLIYFSYDVKMKEKGDIPEGYSVSREKKERFSLILESASTNQTSMYLCASRDREDNSPLHFGNGTRLTVT.

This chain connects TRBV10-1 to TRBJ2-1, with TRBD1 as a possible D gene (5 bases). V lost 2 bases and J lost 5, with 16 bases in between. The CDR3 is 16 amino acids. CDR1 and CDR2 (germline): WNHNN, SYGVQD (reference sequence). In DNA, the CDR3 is TGCGCCAGCAGTGAGCCGGGTGGCCAGGGCCACAATGAGCAGTTCTTC. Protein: CASSEPGGQGHNEQFF.

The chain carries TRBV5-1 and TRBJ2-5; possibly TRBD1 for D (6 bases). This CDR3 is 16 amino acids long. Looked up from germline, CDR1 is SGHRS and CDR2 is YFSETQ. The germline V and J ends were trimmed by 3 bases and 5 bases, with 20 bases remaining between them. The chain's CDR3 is CASSSPWTDIGETQYF. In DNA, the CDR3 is TGCGCCAGCAGCTCGCCCTGGACAGACATCGGGGAGACCCAGTACTTC.

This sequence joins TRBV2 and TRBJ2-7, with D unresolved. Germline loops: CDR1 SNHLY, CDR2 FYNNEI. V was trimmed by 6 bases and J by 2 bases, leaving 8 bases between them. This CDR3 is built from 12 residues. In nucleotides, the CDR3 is TGTGCCAGCAGCGCGGTAGCCTACGAGCAGTACTTC. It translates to CASSAVAYEQYF.

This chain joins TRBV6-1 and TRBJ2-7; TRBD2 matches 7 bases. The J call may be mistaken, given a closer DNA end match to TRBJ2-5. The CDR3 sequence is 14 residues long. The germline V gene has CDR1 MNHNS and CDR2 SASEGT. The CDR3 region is CASSEKTSIETQYF. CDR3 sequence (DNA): TGTGCCAGCAGTGAAAAGACTAGCATTGAGACCCAGTACTTC.

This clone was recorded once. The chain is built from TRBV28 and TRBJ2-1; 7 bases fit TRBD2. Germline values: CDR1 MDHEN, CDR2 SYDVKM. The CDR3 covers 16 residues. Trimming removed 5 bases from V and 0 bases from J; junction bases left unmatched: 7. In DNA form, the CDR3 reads TGTGCCAGCAGTCCCCCGGGGGGAGCCTCCTACAATGAGCAGTTCTTC. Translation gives CASSPPGGASYNEQFF.

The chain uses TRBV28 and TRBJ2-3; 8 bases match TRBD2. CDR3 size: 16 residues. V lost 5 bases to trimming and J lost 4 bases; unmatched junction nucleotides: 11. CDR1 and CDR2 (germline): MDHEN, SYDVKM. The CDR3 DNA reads TGTGCCAGCAGTCCCCCTAGCGGGTCCTTTGCAGATACGCAGTATTTT. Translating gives CASSPPSGSFADTQYF. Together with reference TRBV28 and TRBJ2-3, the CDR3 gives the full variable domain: DVKVTQSSRYLVKRTGEKVFLECVQDMDHENMFWYRQDPGLGLRLIYFSYDVKMKEKGDIPEGYSVSREKKERFSLILESASTNQTSMYLCASSPPSGSFADTQYFGPGTRLTVL.

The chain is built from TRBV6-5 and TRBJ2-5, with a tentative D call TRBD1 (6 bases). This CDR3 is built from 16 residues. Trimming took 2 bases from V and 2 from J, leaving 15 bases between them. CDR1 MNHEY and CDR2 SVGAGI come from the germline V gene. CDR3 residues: CASSYRPRTAQETQYF. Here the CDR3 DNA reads TGTGCCAGCAGTTACAGGCCGCGGACAGCACAAGAGACCCAGTACTTC.

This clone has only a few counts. Here the CDR3 reads CASSVKGTNTGELFF. CDR3 nucleotides: TGTGCCAGCAGTGTAAAGGGGACGAACACCGGGGAGCTGTTTTTT. The J gene is TRBJ2-2, the V gene TRBV6-1; D possibly corresponds to TRBD1 (5 bases). CDR3 size: 15 residues. Trimming stripped 4 bases from V and 0 bases from J, with 9 bases between. Germline lookup yields CDR1 MNHNS and CDR2 SASEGT.

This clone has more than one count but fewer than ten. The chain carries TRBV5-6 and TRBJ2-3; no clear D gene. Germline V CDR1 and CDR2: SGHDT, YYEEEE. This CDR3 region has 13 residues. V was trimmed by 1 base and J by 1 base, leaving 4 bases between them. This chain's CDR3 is CASSLWGTDTQYF. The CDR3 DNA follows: TGTGCCAGCAGCTTGTGGGGCACAGATACGCAGTATTTT.

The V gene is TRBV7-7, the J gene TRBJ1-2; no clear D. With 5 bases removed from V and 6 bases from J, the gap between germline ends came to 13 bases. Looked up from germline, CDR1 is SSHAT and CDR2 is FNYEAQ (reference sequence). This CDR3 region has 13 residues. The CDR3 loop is CASSPSVVDGYTF. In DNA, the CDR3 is TGTGCCAGCAGCCCCAGCGTAGTCGATGGCTACACCTTC.

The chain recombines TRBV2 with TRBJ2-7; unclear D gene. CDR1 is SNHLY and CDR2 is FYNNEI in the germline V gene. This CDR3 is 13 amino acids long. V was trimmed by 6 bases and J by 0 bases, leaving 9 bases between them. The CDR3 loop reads CASRTQTSYEQYF. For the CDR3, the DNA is TGTGCCAGCAGGACCCAAACCTCCTACGAGCAGTACTTC.

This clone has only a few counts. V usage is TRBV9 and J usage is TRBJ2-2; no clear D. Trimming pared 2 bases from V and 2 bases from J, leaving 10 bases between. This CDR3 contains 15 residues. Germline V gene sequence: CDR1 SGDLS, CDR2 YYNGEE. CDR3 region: CASSVFDSNTGELFF. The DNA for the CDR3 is TGTGCCAGCAGCGTGTTCGACTCCAACACCGGGGAGCTGTTTTTT.

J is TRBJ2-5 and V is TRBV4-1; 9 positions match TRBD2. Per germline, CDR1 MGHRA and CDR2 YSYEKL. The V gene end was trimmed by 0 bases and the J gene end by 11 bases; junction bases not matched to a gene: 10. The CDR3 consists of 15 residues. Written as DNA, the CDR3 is TGCGCCAGCAGCCAAGATTTGGGACTAGCTTCGGAGCAGTACTTC. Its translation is CASSQDLGLASEQYF.

CDR3 nucleotide sequence: TGTGCCAGCAATGTCGGGGTCACTGAGCAGTTCTTC. This sequence encodes CASNVGVTEQFF. V usage is TRBV5-6 and J usage is TRBJ2-1; possibly TRBD2 for D (5 bases). CDR1 and CDR2 (germline): SGHDT, YYEEEE. The germline V and J ends were trimmed by 6 bases and 9 bases, with 13 bases remaining between them. The CDR3 consists of 12 residues.

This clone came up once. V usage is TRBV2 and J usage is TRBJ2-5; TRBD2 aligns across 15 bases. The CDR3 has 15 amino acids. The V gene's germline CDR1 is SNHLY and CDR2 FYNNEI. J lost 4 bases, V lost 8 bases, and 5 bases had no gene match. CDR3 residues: CASLRTSGGAETQYF. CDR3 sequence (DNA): TGTGCCAGCCTTAGGACTAGCGGGGGGGCAGAGACCCAGTACTTC. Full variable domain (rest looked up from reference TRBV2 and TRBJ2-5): EPEVTQTPSHQVTQMGQEVILRCVPISNHLYFYWYRQILGQKVEFLVSFYNNEISEKSEIFDDQFSVERPDGSNFTLKIRSTKLEDSAMYFCASLRTSGGAETQYFGPGTRLLVL.

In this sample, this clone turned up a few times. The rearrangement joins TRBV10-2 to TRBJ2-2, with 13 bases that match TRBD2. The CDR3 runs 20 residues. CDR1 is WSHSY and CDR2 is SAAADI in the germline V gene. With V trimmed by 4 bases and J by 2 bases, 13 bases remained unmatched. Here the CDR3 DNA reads TGCGCCAGCAGTGGGGCGTTGACTAGCGGGGGGTTATTAAACACCGGGGAGCTGTTTTTT. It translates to CASSGALTSGGLLNTGELFF.